The source of this T cell receptor beta chain is a study of patients and donors after allogeneic stem cell transplantation. TCRdb called the RT-PCR reads again in MiXCR, with one record for every CDR3 protein. Here the sample spans 800,000 to 1,000,000 distinct CDR3 sequences, roughly 18% being singletons. The CDR3 has 15 residues. Per germline, CDR1 MNHEY and CDR2 SVGEGT. V lost 6 bases and J 2 bases, leaving 15 bases between the germline ends. The TCR sequence derives from a human donor who was either an allogeneic HSCT recipient or a stem cell or donor lymphocyte infusion donor (not recorded which). It is not recorded whose cells these are; they may come from a transplant donor. Specimen: blood, either unsorted or a sorted T cell fraction (not recorded which). The chain has TRBV6-2 or TRBV6-3 and TRBJ2-3, with D possibly TRBD2 on 5 matching bases. The CDR3 is CASSRTRPPTDTQYF. The CDR3 coding sequence is TGTGCCAGCAGCCGGACTCGCCCCCCCACAGATACGCAGTATTTT.